This entry is about one T cell receptor (beta chain). These data are taken from a study of blood T cell repertoires in COVID-19. Across the whole study: Samples taken during acute and convalescent COVID-19 were collected in the United States, Italy and Spain.

This CDR3 contains 11 residues. V dropped 7 bases and J dropped 6 bases, with 7 bases sitting between them. Measured with immunoSEQ multiplex PCR; TCRdb has only the in-frame clones, and not every one. The sample lists approximately 89,000 clones; 85% were seen once. The sequenced material came from peripheral blood. This TCR came from a woman in her 70s with active or convalescent COVID-19. This chain joins TRBV12-3 or TRBV12-4 and TRBJ1-3; D unclear. The CDR3 DNA reads as TGTGCCAGCACCCCCAAAAACACCATATATTTT. Translation gives CASTPKNTIYF.